The clone carrying this T cell receptor beta chain was found many times. The data derive from a study of regulatory T cells in long-lasting Graves disease. Arm-PCR of CDR3 regions with iRepertoire HTBI primers generated TCR beta libraries. TCRdb passed the multiplex PCR reads through MiXCR, listing each CDR3 protein once. The data hold hundreds of thousands of distinct CDR3 sequences, with around 15% observed a single time. This CDR3 contains 16 residues. V gave up 6 bases and J gave up 0 bases; unmatched junction bases: 10. Time point specified: newly diagnosed GD, antithyroid drugs for less than 3 months. From PBMCs, RNA was extracted and then used to make the TCR library. These data also featured in a second study, about T cells in Graves' hyperthyroidism and ophthalmopathy. From that paper: Stable disease denoted Graves' hyperthyroidism without ophthalmopathy progression within 18 months.

The chain joins TRBV12-3 or TRBV12-4 to TRBJ2-7; TRBD1 aligns across 8 bases. The TCR sequence derives from a woman aged 30 to 39 with Graves disease. The material was peripheral blood mononuclear cells (PBMCs), obtained at new diagnosis, from a patient treated with antithyroid drugs. The CDR3 is CASSQGARQTSYEQYF. In DNA form, the CDR3 reads TGTGCCAGCAGCCAGGGGGCCCGACAGACCTCCTACGAGCAGTACTTC.